Each of the 8 T cell receptor beta chains below was sequenced from the same sample in a study of technical replicates of blood from a few donors. The table came from immunoSEQ multiplex PCR; TCRdb's copy has only in-frame clones and leaves some out. The table lists 80,000 or so clones, 95% of them singletons, with roughly 0.4% in the top ten. Specimen: T cells isolated from PBMCs. These receptors were collected from a human donor in good health.

The V gene is TRBV4-1, the J gene TRBJ1-1; TRBD1 might be the D (5 bases). The CDR3 has 16 residues. In germline, CDR1 is MGHRA, CDR2 YSYEKL. V gave up 0 bases and J gave up 0 bases, with 11 bases separating them. CDR3 in DNA: TGCGCCAGCAGCCAAGATATCGGGGGGGTGAACACTGAAGCTTTCTTT. As protein: CASSQDIGGVNTEAFF.

The genes are TRBV4-3 and TRBJ2-2; 7 positions match TRBD1. V trimming: 4 bases; J trimming: 5 bases; junction bases outside the gene matches: 4. This CDR3 is 14 amino acids long. From germline, CDR1 is LGHNA and CDR2 YSLEER. The CDR3 spells CASSLLQGTGELFF. The CDR3 DNA reads TGCGCCAGCAGCCTGTTACAGGGGACCGGGGAGCTGTTTTTT.

This clone showed up just once. The V and J genes are TRBV2 and TRBJ1-5; 8 nucleotides match TRBD1. Losses at the gene ends were 6 bases for V and 7 bases for J; bases not matched to a gene: 20. Germline V gives CDR1 SNHLY, CDR2 FYNNEI. The CDR3 consists of 18 residues. CDR3 loop: CASSGLDRALSGRQPQHF. The CDR3 bases are TGTGCCAGCAGCGGGTTGGACAGGGCATTGAGTGGAAGGCAGCCCCAGCATTTT.

The chain couples TRBV6-5 to TRBJ2-1; possible D gene TRBD2, 6 bases. There are 13 residues in the CDR3. Germline V gene lookup returns CDR1 MNHEY and CDR2 SVGAGI. The germline V and J ends were trimmed by 4 bases and 9 bases, with 13 bases remaining between them. The CDR3 here is CASSFRGTGEQFF. The CDR3 DNA reads as TGTGCCAGCAGTTTTCGGGGGACGGGTGAGCAGTTCTTC.

The rearrangement uses TRBV5-4 and TRBJ2-7; tentatively, D is TRBD1 (6 bases). This CDR3 is built from 16 residues. Germline CDR1 SGHNT, CDR2 YYREEE (reference sequence). V lost 0 bases, J lost 0 bases, and 13 bases lay in between. This CDR3 is CASSLGGLSSSYEQYF. The CDR3, as DNA: TGTGCCAGCAGCTTGGGGGGGCTTTCAAGCTCCTACGAGCAGTACTTC.

This sequence joins TRBV10-3 and TRBJ2-7; 8 nucleotides match TRBD1. J gave up 5 bases and V 1 base, and 1 base lay outside the gene matches. Germline CDR1 and CDR2: ENHRY and SYGVKD. CDR3 length: 13 residues. Written as DNA, the CDR3 is TGTGCCATCAGTGAGTACAGGGGGAACGAGCAGTACTTC. Translating gives CAISEYRGNEQYF.

The V call is TRBV7-7, the J call TRBJ2-7, with a weak D call TRBD1 (5 bases). Germline V gene lookup returns CDR1 SSHAT and CDR2 FNYEAQ (reference sequence). V lost 3 bases, J lost 3 bases, and 9 bases lay in between. This CDR3 has 13 residues. CDR3: CASSFRADYEQYF. The CDR3 DNA follows: TGTGCCAGCAGCTTCAGGGCGGACTACGAGCAGTACTTC.

This clone was seen a handful of times. The chain employs TRBV30 and TRBJ1-5; possible D gene TRBD1, 5 bases. Germline V gene lookup returns CDR1 GTSNPN and CDR2 SVGIG (reference sequence). V lost 1 base to trimming and J lost 4 bases, with 14 bases between them. The CDR3 is 15 residues long. CDR3 nucleotide sequence: TGTGCCTGGAGTGAGGTATGGCAGGGAAATCAGCCCCAGCATTTT. The encoded protein is CAWSEVWQGNQPQHF.